This TCR beta chain was captured by sequencing in a study of sequential checkpoint blockade in melanoma. Regarding treatment: randomized to nivolumab then ipilimumab (arm A) or the reverse (arm B). The CDR3 loop spans 14 amino acids. V lost 4 bases and J lost 3, with 10 bases in between. Germline V gene data show CDR1 as KGHSH and CDR2 as LQKENI. Method: immunoSEQ multiplex PCR; TCRdb's copy keeps in-frame clones and lacks some. The sample gives roughly 2,200 clones, around 35% of which show up once; about 13% is in the top ten. The sample here was tumor tissue (inferred from file names), taken from a patient given nivolumab and ipilimumab in sequence. The TCR sequence derives from a human donor with melanoma. The chain links TRBV18 to TRBJ1-5, with D hard to call. In DNA, the CDR3 is TGTGCCAGCTCACTAGACCAAAACAATCAGCCCCAGCATTTT. Protein product: CASSLDQNNQPQHF.